These T cell receptor beta chains were read from a single sample in a study of shared clonotypes between healthy human individuals. Some clones are missing from TCRdb's copy, which holds only in-frame ones; the method was immunoSEQ multiplex PCR. The sample has some 2,100,000 clones, approximately 96% seen once. The specimen sequenced was naive CD4+ T cells sorted from blood. These TCRs come from a man aged 18 to 30 in good health. CDR3s leave out the opening cysteine and the closing phenylalanine or tryptophan. The order of the fields is J gene, V gene, CDR3 protein.

j_call: TRBJ2-7
v_call: TRBV5-1
cdr3_aa: ASSPGLGTREQY

j_call: TRBJ2-7
v_call: TRBV15
cdr3_aa: ATSRGLSSYEQY

j_call: TRBJ2-5
v_call: TRBV11-1
cdr3_aa: ASSLGYIEGSETQY

j_call: TRBJ1-5
v_call: TRBV19
cdr3_aa: ASSTEGQGNQPQH

j_call: TRBJ2-7
v_call: TRBV6-5
cdr3_aa: ASSYPGEGIYEQY

j_call: TRBJ1-1
v_call: TRBV5-1
cdr3_aa: ASSDRQGGRAAF

j_call: TRBJ2-7
v_call: TRBV5-1
cdr3_aa: ASSSLAGSSYEQY

j_call: TRBJ2-1
v_call: TRBV27
cdr3_aa: ASSLTGTGSYNEQF

j_call: TRBJ1-1
v_call: TRBV6-6
cdr3_aa: ASSRTDMNTEAF

j_call: TRBJ2-2
v_call: TRBV9
cdr3_aa: ASSVEVFTGELF

j_call: TRBJ1-1
v_call: TRBV6-5
cdr3_aa: ASTLAPGVNTEAF

j_call: TRBJ2-5
v_call: TRBV6-5
cdr3_aa: ASSRGQGAKTQY

j_call: TRBJ2-1
v_call: TRBV5-1
cdr3_aa: ASSLGQGGNEQF

j_call: TRBJ1-5
v_call: TRBV6-1
cdr3_aa: ASRVHVSNQPQH

j_call: TRBJ1-5
v_call: TRBV27
cdr3_aa: ASSLSASGNQPQH

j_call: TRBJ2-1
v_call: TRBV7-9
cdr3_aa: ASSLRGTLGNEQF

j_call: TRBJ2-3
v_call: TRBV7-2
cdr3_aa: ASSLVGGVTDTQY

j_call: TRBJ1-5
v_call: TRBV9
cdr3_aa: ASSPGWGGQPQH

j_call: TRBJ1-2
v_call: TRBV2
cdr3_aa: ASSERRPGDYGYT

j_call: TRBJ2-2
v_call: TRBV10-3
cdr3_aa: AISALNTGELF

j_call: TRBJ2-2
v_call: TRBV7-2
cdr3_aa: ASSYRTGAGTGELF

j_call: TRBJ2-1
v_call: TRBV6-5
cdr3_aa: ASSSIAGNYNEQF

j_call: TRBJ1-2
v_call: TRBV2
cdr3_aa: ASSEQGQGNYGYT

j_call: TRBJ2-3
v_call: TRBV9
cdr3_aa: ASSAVGSGTRDTQY

j_call: TRBJ1-6
v_call: TRBV28
cdr3_aa: ASSLWDRKAHSPLH